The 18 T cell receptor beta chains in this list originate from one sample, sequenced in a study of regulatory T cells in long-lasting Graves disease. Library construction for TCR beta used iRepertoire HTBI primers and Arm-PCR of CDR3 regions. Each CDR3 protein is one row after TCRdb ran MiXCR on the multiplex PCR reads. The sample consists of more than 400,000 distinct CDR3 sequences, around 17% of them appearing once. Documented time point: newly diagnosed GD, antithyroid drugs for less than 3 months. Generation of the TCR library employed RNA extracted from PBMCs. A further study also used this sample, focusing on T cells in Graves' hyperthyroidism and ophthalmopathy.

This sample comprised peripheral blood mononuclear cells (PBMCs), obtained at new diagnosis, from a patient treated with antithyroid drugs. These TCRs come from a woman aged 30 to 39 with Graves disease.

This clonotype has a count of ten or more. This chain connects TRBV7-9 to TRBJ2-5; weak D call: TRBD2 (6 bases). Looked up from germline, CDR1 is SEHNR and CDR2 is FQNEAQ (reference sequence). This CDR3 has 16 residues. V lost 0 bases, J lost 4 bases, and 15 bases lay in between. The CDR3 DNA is TGTGCCAGCAGCTTAGCCGGGGGTCCGCGACGAGAGACCCAGTACTTC. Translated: CASSLAGGPRRETQYF.

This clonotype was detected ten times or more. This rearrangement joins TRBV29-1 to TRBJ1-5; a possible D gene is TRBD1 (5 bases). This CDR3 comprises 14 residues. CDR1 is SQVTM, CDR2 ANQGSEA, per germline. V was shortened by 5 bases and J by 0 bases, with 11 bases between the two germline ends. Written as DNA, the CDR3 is TGCAGCGTTTCCGAGACAGATAGCAATCAGCCCCAGCATTTT. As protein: CSVSETDSNQPQHF.

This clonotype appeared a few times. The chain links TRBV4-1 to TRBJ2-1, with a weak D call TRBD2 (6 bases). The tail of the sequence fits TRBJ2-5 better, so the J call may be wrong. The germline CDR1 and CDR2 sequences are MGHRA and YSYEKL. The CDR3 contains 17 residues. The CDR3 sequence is CASSRSGLAGGRETQYF. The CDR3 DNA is TGCGCCAGCAGCCGATCTGGGCTGGCTGGGGGGAGGGAGACCCAGTACTTC.

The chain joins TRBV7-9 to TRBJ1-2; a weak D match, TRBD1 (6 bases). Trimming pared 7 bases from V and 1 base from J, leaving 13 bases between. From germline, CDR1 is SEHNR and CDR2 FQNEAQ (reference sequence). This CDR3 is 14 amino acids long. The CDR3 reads CASTPLGGNYGYTF. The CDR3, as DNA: TGTGCCAGCACCCCCTTAGGGGGTAACTATGGCTACACCTTC.

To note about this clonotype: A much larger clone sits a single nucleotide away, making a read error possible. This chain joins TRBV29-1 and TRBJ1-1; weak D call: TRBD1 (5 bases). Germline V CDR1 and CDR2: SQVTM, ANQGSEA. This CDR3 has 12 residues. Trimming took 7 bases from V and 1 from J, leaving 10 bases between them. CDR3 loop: CSGGRGNTEAFF. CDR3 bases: TGCAGCGGGGGACGGGGGAACACTGAAGCTTTCTTT.

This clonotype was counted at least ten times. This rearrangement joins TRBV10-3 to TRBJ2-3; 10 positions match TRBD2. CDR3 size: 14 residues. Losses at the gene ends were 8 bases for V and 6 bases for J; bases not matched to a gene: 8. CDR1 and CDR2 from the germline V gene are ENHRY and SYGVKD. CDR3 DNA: TGTGCCATCTCCTCTAGCGGGAGTAGGGATACGCAGTATTTT. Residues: CAISSSGSRDTQYF.

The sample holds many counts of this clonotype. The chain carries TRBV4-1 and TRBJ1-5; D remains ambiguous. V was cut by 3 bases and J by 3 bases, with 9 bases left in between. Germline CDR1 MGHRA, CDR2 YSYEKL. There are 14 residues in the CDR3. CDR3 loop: CASSQIGSNQPQHF. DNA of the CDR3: TGCGCCAGCAGCCAGATAGGGTCCAATCAGCCCCAGCATTTT.

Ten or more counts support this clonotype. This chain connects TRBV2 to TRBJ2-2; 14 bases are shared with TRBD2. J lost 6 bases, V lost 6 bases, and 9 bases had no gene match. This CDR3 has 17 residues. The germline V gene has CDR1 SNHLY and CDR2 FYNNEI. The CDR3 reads CASRTSGRALPAGELFF. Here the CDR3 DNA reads TGTGCCAGCAGGACTAGCGGGAGGGCCCTTCCGGCCGGGGAGCTGTTTTTT.

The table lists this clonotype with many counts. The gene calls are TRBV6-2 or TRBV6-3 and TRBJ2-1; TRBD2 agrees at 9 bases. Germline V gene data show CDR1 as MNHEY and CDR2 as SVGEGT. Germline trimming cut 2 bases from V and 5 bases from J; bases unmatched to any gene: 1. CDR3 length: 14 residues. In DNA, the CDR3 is TGTGCCAGCAGTTACGCGGGAGGGAACAATGAGCAGTTCTTC. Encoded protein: CASSYAGGNNEQFF.

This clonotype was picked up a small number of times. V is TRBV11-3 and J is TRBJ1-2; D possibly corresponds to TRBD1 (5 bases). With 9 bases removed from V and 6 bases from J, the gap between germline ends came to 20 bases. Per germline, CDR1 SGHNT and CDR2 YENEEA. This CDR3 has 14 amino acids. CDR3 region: CASSIASGPDGYTF. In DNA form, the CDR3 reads TGTGCCAGTAGTATAGCGTCGGGGCCAGATGGCTACACCTTC.

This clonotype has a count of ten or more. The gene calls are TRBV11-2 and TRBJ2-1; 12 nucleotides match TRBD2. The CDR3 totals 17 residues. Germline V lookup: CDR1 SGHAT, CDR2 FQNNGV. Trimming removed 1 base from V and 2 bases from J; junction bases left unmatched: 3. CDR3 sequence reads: CASSLGTSGIPYNEQFF. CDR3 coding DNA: TGTGCCAGCAGCTTAGGGACTAGCGGGATCCCCTACAATGAGCAGTTCTTC.

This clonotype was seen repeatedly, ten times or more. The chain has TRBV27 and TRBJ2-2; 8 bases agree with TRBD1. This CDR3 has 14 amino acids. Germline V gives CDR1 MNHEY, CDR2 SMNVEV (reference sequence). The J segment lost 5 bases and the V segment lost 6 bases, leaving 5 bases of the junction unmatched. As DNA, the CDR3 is TGTGCCAGCAGGCGGACAGGGCAGACCGGGGAGCTGTTTTTT. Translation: CASRRTGQTGELFF.

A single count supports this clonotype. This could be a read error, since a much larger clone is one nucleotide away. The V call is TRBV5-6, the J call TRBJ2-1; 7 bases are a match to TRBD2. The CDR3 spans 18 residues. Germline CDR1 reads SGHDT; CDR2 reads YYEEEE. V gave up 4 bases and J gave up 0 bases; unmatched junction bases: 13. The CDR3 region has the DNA TGTGCCAGCAGCCTGTCGAGGGACTACCCAAGCTCCTACAATGAGCAGTTCTTC. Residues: CASSLSRDYPSSYNEQFF.

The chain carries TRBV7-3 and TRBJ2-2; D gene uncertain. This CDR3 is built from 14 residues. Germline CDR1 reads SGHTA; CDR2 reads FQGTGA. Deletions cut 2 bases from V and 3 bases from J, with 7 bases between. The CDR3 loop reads CASSLPGHTGELFF. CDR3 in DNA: TGTGCCAGCAGCTTACCCGGCCACACCGGGGAGCTGTTTTTT.

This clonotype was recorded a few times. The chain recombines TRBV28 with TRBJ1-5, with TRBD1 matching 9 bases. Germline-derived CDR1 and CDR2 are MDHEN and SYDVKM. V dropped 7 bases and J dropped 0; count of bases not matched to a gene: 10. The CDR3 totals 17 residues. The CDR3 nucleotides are TGTGCCAGCACCAAAAACAGGGGGCCGGGTAGCAATCAGCCCCAGCATTTT. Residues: CASTKNRGPGSNQPQHF.

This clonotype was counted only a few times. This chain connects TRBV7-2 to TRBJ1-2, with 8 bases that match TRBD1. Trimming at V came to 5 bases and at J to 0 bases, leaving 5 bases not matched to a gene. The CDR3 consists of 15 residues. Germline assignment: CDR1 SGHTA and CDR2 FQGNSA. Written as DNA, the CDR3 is TGTGCCAGCAGCAAAGACAGGGGTGCTAACTATGGCTACACCTTC. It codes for CASSKDRGANYGYTF. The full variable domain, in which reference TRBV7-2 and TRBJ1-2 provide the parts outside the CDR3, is GAGVSQSPSNKVTEKGKDVELRCDPISGHTALYWYRQSLGQGLEFLIYFQGNSAPDKSGLPSDRFSAERTGGSVSTLTIQRTQQEDSAVYLCASSKDRGANYGYTFGSGTRLTVV.

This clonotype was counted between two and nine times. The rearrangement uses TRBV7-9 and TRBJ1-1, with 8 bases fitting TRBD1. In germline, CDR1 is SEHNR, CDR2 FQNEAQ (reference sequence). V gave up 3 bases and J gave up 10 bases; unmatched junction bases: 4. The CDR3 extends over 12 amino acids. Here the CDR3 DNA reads TGTGCCAGCAGCTTCGACAGGGGTAGAGCTTTCTTT. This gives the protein CASSFDRGRAFF.

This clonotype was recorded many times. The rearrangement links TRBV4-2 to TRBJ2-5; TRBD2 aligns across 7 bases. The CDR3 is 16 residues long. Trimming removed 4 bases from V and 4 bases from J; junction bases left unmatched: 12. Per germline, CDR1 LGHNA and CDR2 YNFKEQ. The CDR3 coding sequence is TGTGCCAGCAGCCTCGAAACGGGAGGAGGCCCAGAGACCCAGTACTTC. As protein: CASSLETGGGPETQYF.